These 24 T cell receptor beta chains were sequenced from one sample in a study of low-dose radiotherapy and immunotherapy resistance in tumors. Time point defined: after trial treatment. This sample's treatment: LDRT plus nivolumab, ipilimumab, low-dose cyclophosphamide and aspirin (RACIN trial). Primers used for first-strand cDNA, a TRAV- and TRBV-specific set, covered both alpha and beta chains. Amplification of TCRs used a constant-region primer and V-primer adapter for 20 PCR cycles. TCRdb re-called the reads with MiXCR, one entry per CDR3 protein. This table holds about 44,000 distinct CDR3 sequences, approximately 26% found once. Sequencing was performed on PBMCs, taken after low-dose radiotherapy plus immunotherapy. Receptor source: a male donor with prostate cancer.

This clonotype was recorded a few times. A far larger clone lies a single base away; this is likely a read error. This CDR3 reads CASSLGPGLYNEQYF. The CDR3 DNA sequence: TGTGCCAGCAGCTTGGGTCCGGGGCTGTACAATGAGCAGTACTTC. The V and J genes are TRBV5-5 and TRBJ2-7; either TRBD1 or TRBD2 may fit D (5 bases each). This CDR3 comprises 15 residues. Deletions cut 0 bases from V and 7 bases from J, with 17 bases between. CDR1 SGHKS and CDR2 YYEKEE come from the germline V gene (reference sequence).

A remark on this clonotype: A far more abundant clone sits one base away, making this likely a read error. The genes are TRBV3-1 and TRBJ1-2; 7 nucleotides line up with TRBD1. Germline CDR1 is LGHDT and CDR2 is YNNKEL (reference sequence). V lost 9 bases and J lost 6; bases outside the gene matches: 10. The CDR3 sequence is 13 residues long. The CDR3: CARRTQGFHGYTF. Here the CDR3 DNA reads TGTGCCAGAAGGACACAGGGGTTCCATGGCTACACCTTC.

This clonotype was picked up many times. The genes are TRBV15 and TRBJ1-3, with 7 nucleotides matching TRBD1. This CDR3 comprises 16 residues. J was trimmed by 0 bases and V by 1 base; bases with no gene match: 3. Per the germline V gene, CDR1 is LNHNV and CDR2 is YYDKDF (reference sequence). The CDR3 protein is CATSRARDSSGNTIYF. As DNA, the CDR3 is TGTGCCACCAGCAGAGCCCGGGACAGCTCTGGAAACACCATATATTTT.

The DNA of the CDR3 is TGTGCCAGCAGTTCGACAGGGGAGGGCACAGATACGCAGTATTTT. Amino acid sequence: CASSSTGEGTDTQYF. The chain carries TRBV28 and TRBJ2-3, with 8 bases lining up with TRBD1. V trimming: 4 bases; J trimming: 1 base; junction bases outside the gene matches: 4. This CDR3 has 15 residues. Germline assignment: CDR1 MDHEN and CDR2 SYDVKM.

This clonotype has ten or more counts. The J gene is TRBJ1-1, the V gene TRBV9; no definite D call. Germline CDR1 SGDLS, CDR2 YYNGEE. V shed 0 bases and J shed 1 base, with 16 bases lying between them. The CDR3 spans 17 residues. The CDR3 region has the DNA TGTGCCAGCAGCGTAGCCCCGGGAGTACGGGGGAACACTGAAGCTTTCTTT. Amino acids: CASSVAPGVRGNTEAFF.

Relative to its sample, this clonotype is medium-sized (0.01 to 0.1%). The V gene is TRBV29-1, the J gene TRBJ2-2; D tentatively fits TRBD1 or TRBD2 (5 bases each). V was cut by 6 bases and J by 0 bases, with 20 bases left in between. The CDR3 covers 17 residues. Germline CDR1 and CDR2: SQVTM and ANQGSEA. DNA for the CDR3: TGCAGCGTCGCCCCTTTTACCGGGACGACGAACACCGGGGAGCTGTTTTTT. Protein product: CSVAPFTGTTNTGELFF.

This clonotype is a singleton in its sample. This chain connects TRBV7-9 to TRBJ1-1, with a possible D match to TRBD1 (5 bases). Trimming removed 2 bases at V and 7 bases at J, with 8 bases between. The CDR3 has 12 amino acids. Germline loops: CDR1 SEHNR, CDR2 FQNEAQ (reference sequence). The DNA of the CDR3 is TGTGCCAGCAGCTTAAGGCAGGGTGAAGCTTTCTTT. This gives the protein CASSLRQGEAFF.

In this sample, this clonotype turned up many times. The chain recombines TRBV4-3 with TRBJ1-5, with 9 bases that match TRBD1. V shed 0 bases and J 0 bases; nucleotides not matched to a gene: 6. The V gene's germline CDR1 is LGHNA and CDR2 YSLEER. The CDR3 covers 18 residues. The CDR3 DNA sequence: TGCGCCAGCAGCCAAGAGGGGGGACAGGGATATAGCAATCAGCCCCAGCATTTT. This gives the protein CASSQEGGQGYSNQPQHF.

The table lists this clonotype with many counts. The chain links TRBV20-1 to TRBJ1-3; D call uncertain. The ends were cut back, 6 bases at V and 0 bases at J, with 9 bases in the middle. The germline V gene has CDR1 DFQATT and CDR2 SNEGSKA (reference sequence). This CDR3 region has 13 residues. CDR3: CSARESSGNTIYF. CDR3 nucleotide sequence: TGCAGTGCGAGGGAGAGCTCTGGAAACACCATATATTTT.

This clonotype was picked up many times. The chain links TRBV20-1 to TRBJ2-7; D might be TRBD1 (6 bases). The CDR3 loop spans 13 amino acids. Germline V gives CDR1 DFQATT, CDR2 SNEGSKA (reference sequence). With 7 bases removed from V and 3 bases from J, the gap between germline ends came to 16 bases. CDR3 region: CSGLRDINYEQYF. For the CDR3, the DNA is TGCAGTGGGCTCCGGGACATCAACTACGAGCAGTACTTC.

A note on this clonotype: One base separates it from a far larger clone, so it is likely a read error. The chain joins TRBV25-1 to TRBJ2-4; D might be TRBD1 or TRBD2, each matching 5 bases. The J call is in doubt because the DNA end fits TRBJ2-5 better. The length of the CDR3 is 17 residues. Germline loops: CDR1 MGHDK, CDR2 SYGVNS. CDR3 residues: CASGVPSGTVDRETQYF. CDR3 bases: TGTGCCAGCGGTGTGCCGTCCGGGACGGTGGATCGGGAGACCCAGTACTTC.

The chain couples TRBV20-1 to TRBJ2-1, with D possibly being TRBD2 (7 bases). Germline V gene sequence: CDR1 DFQATT, CDR2 SNEGSKA (reference sequence). CDR3 length equals 14 residues. The ends were cut back, 5 bases at V and 7 bases at J, with 18 bases in the middle. CDR3 nucleotides: TGCAGTGCTGGGCTAGCCGGGGGGCTTAATGAGCAGTTCTTC. Protein: CSAGLAGGLNEQFF.

This clonotype appeared many times. This chain links TRBV20-1 with TRBJ2-5; TRBD2 matches 9 bases. The CDR3 covers 16 residues. Germline V gives CDR1 DFQATT, CDR2 SNEGSKA (reference sequence). V lost 0 bases to trimming and J lost 2 bases; unmatched junction nucleotides: 7. CDR3 protein: CSARENRGGGQETQYF. The CDR3 DNA is TGCAGTGCTAGAGAAAACCGCGGGGGGGGTCAAGAGACCCAGTACTTC.

Comment on this clonotype: It is likely a read error: a sequence one base away is far more abundant. The chain couples TRBV28 to TRBJ2-5; the D gene is possibly TRBD2 (6 bases). CDR1 and CDR2 (germline): MDHEN, SYDVKM. CDR3 length equals 13 residues. The V gene lost 2 bases and the J gene lost 12 bases, with 16 bases spanning the gap. CDR3 in DNA: TGTGCCAGCAGTTTAGGGCAGGCGGGGCGGGAGTACTTC. As protein: CASSLGQAGREYF.

The chain combines TRBV5-1 with TRBJ1-5; D is unresolved. From germline, CDR1 is SGHRS and CDR2 YFSETQ. The CDR3 sequence is 15 residues long. Trimming pared 2 bases from V and 4 bases from J, leaving 13 bases between. The CDR3 bases are TGCGCCAGCAGCTTAGGGCAGAGTGATAATCAGCCCCAGCATTTT. Its protein product is CASSLGQSDNQPQHF.

The chain links TRBV20-1 to TRBJ2-5; 10 bases align to TRBD1. The germline V gene encodes CDR1 DFQATT and CDR2 SNEGSKA (reference sequence). V lost 5 bases and J lost 5; bases outside the gene matches: 11. The CDR3 is 15 amino acids. The CDR3 loop reads CSAPPLGQGRETQYF. The CDR3 DNA reads TGCAGTGCTCCCCCGCTGGGACAGGGGCGGGAGACCCAGTACTTC.

The rearrangement uses TRBV5-8 and TRBJ2-1; 8 bases are shared with TRBD2. Germline assignment: CDR1 SGHTS and CDR2 YDEGEE. The CDR3 is 18 residues long. V shed 2 bases, J shed 1 base, and the junction held 11 bases outside the gene matches. The CDR3 DNA reads as TGTGCCAGCAGCTTCGGGCTAGCGGGCTTATTTTCCTACAATGAGCAGTTCTTC. Translated: CASSFGLAGLFSYNEQFF.

As to this clonotype: Since a far larger clone is one base different, this is likely a read error. The J gene is TRBJ2-7, the V gene TRBV5-5; the match to TRBD2 covers 10 bases. V shed 0 bases, J shed 7 bases, and the junction held 13 bases outside the gene matches. In germline, CDR1 is SGHKS, CDR2 YYEKEE (reference sequence). The CDR3 spans 17 residues. CDR3 nucleotide sequence: TGTGCCAGCAGCTTGGGTAATAGCGGGAGGCCTTACAATGAGCAGTACTTC. Protein sequence: CASSLGNSGRPYNEQYF.

The sample holds many counts of this clonotype. This CDR3 reads CASSQEPGGSPKSYNEQFF. The CDR3 bases are TGCGCCAGCAGCCAGGAGCCGGGAGGTTCCCCCAAATCCTACAATGAGCAGTTCTTC. The gene calls are TRBV4-1 and TRBJ2-1; TRBD2 aligns across 7 bases. The germline CDR1 and CDR2 sequences are MGHRA and YSYEKL. The CDR3 is 19 residues long. V gave up 3 bases and J gave up 1 base; unmatched junction bases: 15.

This clonotype was picked up many times. The chain employs TRBV29-1 and TRBJ1-1; 7 bases are shared with TRBD1. The ends lost 4 bases at V and 2 bases at J; junction bases unmatched: 10. Germline V gives CDR1 SQVTM, CDR2 ANQGSEA. The CDR3 contains 15 residues. The CDR3 here is CSVVDSGTDNTEAFF. The CDR3 nucleotides read TGCAGCGTTGTGGACTCCGGGACAGATAACACTGAAGCTTTCTTT.

This clonotype was observed many times. The gene calls are TRBV12-3 or TRBV12-4 and TRBJ2-7; no reliable D call. This CDR3 contains 16 residues. Trimming left V 3 bases short and J 0 bases short, with 15 bases between. CDR3 residues: CASSFSRWASSYEQYF. The CDR3 nucleotides read TGTGCCAGCAGTTTTTCAAGGTGGGCTAGCTCCTACGAGCAGTACTTC.

This clonotype has ten or more counts. This chain joins TRBV9 and TRBJ2-7, with TRBD2 matching 10 bases. The germline CDR1 and CDR2 sequences are SGDLS and YYNGEE. This CDR3 region has 16 residues. V shed 2 bases and J 3 bases; nucleotides not matched to a gene: 8. CDR3 in amino acids: CASSVASGRPFYEQYF. CDR3 in DNA: TGTGCCAGCAGCGTGGCTAGCGGGAGACCTTTCTACGAGCAGTACTTC.

The sample holds many counts of this clonotype. The genes are TRBV11-2 and TRBJ1-2; 8 bases match TRBD1. Germline trimming cut 1 base from V and 7 bases from J; bases unmatched to any gene: 11. The CDR3 extends over 16 amino acids. Germline CDR1 reads SGHAT; CDR2 reads FQNNGV. CDR3 bases: TGTGCCAGCAGCTTAGGGACAGGGAGAAGTACTTTTGGCTACACCTTC. Protein product: CASSLGTGRSTFGYTF.

In this sample, this clonotype turned up many times. The CDR3 DNA reads as TGTGCCAGCAGCTTTCGGGGACAGGGCTCCTACGAGCAGTACTTC. This translates into CASSFRGQGSYEQYF. The V gene is TRBV7-9, the J gene TRBJ2-7; 9 bases match TRBD1. The length of the CDR3 is 15 residues. The V and J ends lost 3 bases and 0 bases, in that order; junction bases with no gene match: 3. Germline V gene lookup returns CDR1 SEHNR and CDR2 FQNEAQ (reference sequence).